This T cell receptor (beta chain) derives from a study of blood T cell repertoires in COVID-19. Overall study context: Acute and convalescent COVID-19 samples came from the United States, Italy and Spain. Sources were T cells, B-cell-depleted T cells, or PBMCs; the material itself was cDNA or gDNA.

Germline lookup yields CDR1 LGHNT and CDR2 FRNRAP. V was shortened by 0 bases and J by 4 bases, with 24 bases between the two germline ends. The CDR3 covers 20 residues. Per the authors' pipeline: Reference gene primer amplification gave nucleated cell count estimates. The protocol was immunoSEQ multiplex PCR, while the TCRdb copy is restricted to in-frame clones and leaves out a portion. D and trimming were read from the DNA, whereas the V and J calls and clone size are those reported in that table. The data show around 97,000 clones, about 90% seen once. The chain joins TRBV12-5 to TRBJ2-2; TRBD1 might be the D (7 bases). Source material: peripheral blood. The TCR sequence derives from a human donor in a cohort sampled during active COVID-19. The CDR3 DNA reads as TGTGCTAGTGGTTTGGTACGATACAGGTTGGAGGGGGCTAGCACCGGGGAGCTGTTTTTT. Translation: CASGLVRYRLEGASTGELFF. Full variable domain (rest looked up from reference TRBV12-5 and TRBJ2-2): DARVTQTPRHKVTEMGQEVTMRCQPILGHNTVFWYRQTMMQGLELLAYFRNRAPLDDSGMPKDRFSAEMPDATLATLKIQPSEPRDSAVYFCASGLVRYRLEGASTGELFFGEGSRLTVL.